This T cell receptor beta chain was found in a study of T-cell reconstitution after alpha-beta-depleted transplantation in children (TCRdb year 2016). About the study as a whole: T-cell immune reconstitution after TCRalphabeta/CD19-depleted allogeneic hematopoietic cell transplantation in children was quantitatively tracked in the study by means of TCR repertoire profiling. General findings and caveats noted by the study authors: In some patients, the high TCRbeta diversity seen at day 60 was put down to recipient T cells and intrathymic progenitors that had survived conditioning. Apparently early alphabetaT-cell count recovery about two months after transplant reportedly relied on only several hundred rapidly expanded clones derived from non-depleted graft cells. Hyperexpanded clone frequencies declined over subsequent months; after one year, T-cell counts and TCRbeta diversity were mostly attributed to newly produced T cells.

This sample's treatment or condition label indicates: allogeneic hematopoietic cell transplantation with graft depleted of TCRalphabeta T cells and CD19 B cells. Transplant recipients were children who received TCRalphabeta/CD19-depleted allogeneic hematopoietic cell grafts. This clonotype came up many times. Its binding antigen is unknown. Per-nucleotide qualities are absent, and no much larger clonotype sits a single base away. The method behind the library was PCR. These reads were obtained on an Illumina HiSeq 2500. To normalize quantification of the TCRbeta repertoire, the TCR libraries were built with molecular barcoding that relied on unique molecular identifiers. TCRdb trimmed public reads at Q25 via fastp, called clones via MiXCR and kept in-frame beta chains. Merged by CDR3 protein, the rows form single entries marked with the most common genes and DNA. Here the sample has hundreds of thousands of distinct CDR3 sequences; under 30% occur a single time. The ten biggest clones cover around 14% of the sample.

The cysteine opens and the phenylalanine closes a CDR3 of 14 amino acids. Only the CDR3 region is kept as DNA, spanning 42 bases read in frame from base 1. V lost 3 bases and J lost 2 bases; the stretch between them is 14 bases long. Via the germline V gene (reference sequence), CDR1 is DFQATT and CDR2 SNEGSKA. Specimen: PBMCs, mostly from graft donor cells, collected 360 days after TCRalphabeta/CD19-depleted stem cell transplant. This receptor chain uses TRBV20-1 and TRBJ2-7, and TRBD2 may be the D gene, going by 6 matching bases. The origin of this receptor is a boy younger than two who had a stem cell transplant for acute myeloid leukemia, so the T cells may come from the graft donor. In nucleotides, the sequence is TGCAGTGCTAGTAAGGCTAGCGTAACCTACGAGCAGTACTTC. It codes for CSASKASVTYEQYF.